These 26 T cell receptor beta chains originate from one sample sequenced in a study of OX40 agonist ivuxolimab in advanced cancers. Profiled with immunoSEQ multiplex PCR; TCRdb holds only in-frame clones, not every one. The sample carries some 45,000 clones, 70% to 90% recorded once. This material consisted of CD4+ or CD8+ T cells sorted from blood, taken in a trial of the OX40 agonist ivuxolimab. These TCRs come from an adult with an advanced solid tumor such as melanoma, head and neck, liver or kidney cancer.

The J gene is TRBJ2-2, the V gene TRBV5-1; D uncertain. There are 14 residues in the CDR3. The V end lost 3 bases, the J end lost 1 base, and 7 bases lay between the germline ends. CDR1 and CDR2 from the germline V gene are SGHRS and YFSETQ. DNA for the CDR3: TGCGCCAGCAGCTCGGACGGGAACACCGGGGAGCTGTTTTTT. This gives the protein CASSSDGNTGELFF.

This clone was seen a few times. The rearrangement joins TRBV11-1 to TRBJ2-3; D call uncertain. The CDR3 extends over 14 amino acids. CDR1 and CDR2 from the germline V gene are SGHAT and FQDESV (reference sequence). The V end lost 1 base, the J end lost 2 bases, and 7 bases lay between the germline ends. The CDR3 bases are TGTGCCAGCAGCTTAGATCAGGTCACAGATACGCAGTATTTT. It specifies CASSLDQVTDTQYF.

This sequence joins TRBV10-3 and TRBJ2-6, with D tentatively TRBD1 (6 bases). Per the germline V gene, CDR1 is ENHRY and CDR2 is SYGVKD. V was pared by 7 bases and J by 0 bases, with 13 bases between. This CDR3 is built from 16 residues. CDR3 coding DNA: TGTGCCATCAATCCCGGGACATTCTCTGGGGCCAACGTCCTGACTTTC. Translation: CAINPGTFSGANVLTF.

The chain employs TRBV6-5 and TRBJ2-7, with D possibly TRBD1 on 5 matching bases. The CDR3 contains 14 residues. Trimming stripped 2 bases from V and 9 bases from J, with 17 bases between. The germline CDR1 and CDR2 sequences are MNHEY and SVGAGI. CDR3 protein: CASSYDRGRAGQYF. The CDR3 DNA reads TGTGCCAGCAGTTACGATCGTGGCAGGGCTGGGCAGTACTTC.

This chain joins TRBV29-1 and TRBJ2-5; 9 positions agree with TRBD1. The V gene end was trimmed by 8 bases and the J gene end by 5 bases; junction bases not matched to a gene: 9. The CDR3 is 13 residues long. The germline gives CDR1 SQVTM, CDR2 ANQGSEA. In nucleotides, the CDR3 is TGCAGCTCTGGGACAGGGAACGTGGAGACCCAGTACTTC. Protein: CSSGTGNVETQYF.

V is TRBV2 and J is TRBJ1-2; a possible D gene is TRBD1 (6 bases). This CDR3 has 13 amino acids. Germline V gene sequence: CDR1 SNHLY, CDR2 FYNNEI. The V end lost 5 bases, the J end lost 5 bases, and 12 bases lay between the germline ends. In nucleotides, the CDR3 is TGTGCCAGCAGTCCAAACGGACAGTATGGCTACACCTTC. Amino acids: CASSPNGQYGYTF.

This sequence joins TRBV6-5 and TRBJ2-7; D unresolved. The germline CDR1 and CDR2 sequences are MNHEY and SVGAGI. There are 11 residues in the CDR3. The ends were cut back, 4 bases at V and 7 bases at J, with 8 bases in the middle. The CDR3 nucleotides read TGTGCCAGCAGTTCCTATGGGGAGCAGTACTTC. This codes for CASSSYGEQYF.

V and J are TRBV10-3 and TRBJ2-7; D perhaps matches TRBD1 (5 bases). V lost 11 bases and J 0 bases, leaving 14 bases between the germline ends. Germline loops: CDR1 ENHRY, CDR2 SYGVKD. The CDR3 has 13 residues. CDR3 sequence reads: CASSPDNSYEQYF. The CDR3, as DNA: TGTGCCTCCAGCCCGGACAACTCCTACGAGCAGTACTTC.

This clone was seen only once. The J gene is TRBJ1-2, the V gene TRBV18; no firm D call. V dropped 3 bases and J dropped 2 bases, with 16 bases sitting between them. The CDR3 covers 16 residues. Germline V lookup: CDR1 KGHSH, CDR2 LQKENI. CDR3 in DNA: TGTGCCAGCTCACCCCCCTCGGATAGAAGAAACTATGGCTACACCTTC. Its protein is CASSPPSDRRNYGYTF.

The chain couples TRBV7-8 to TRBJ2-5; possibly TRBD1 for D (6 bases). The J call may be mistaken, given a closer DNA end match to TRBJ2-7. CDR1 is SGHVS and CDR2 is FQNEAQ in the germline V gene. The CDR3 contains 13 residues. CDR3 coding DNA: TGTGCCAGCACCCCGGGACATAACTACGAGCAGTACTTC. This gives the protein CASTPGHNYEQYF.

A single count supports this clone. The chain couples TRBV7-3 to TRBJ1-1; no reliable D call. CDR1 SGHTA and CDR2 FQGTGA come from the germline V gene. The CDR3 is 13 residues long. Trimming stripped 2 bases from V and 0 bases from J, with 4 bases between. The CDR3 is CASSLSVNTEAFF. CDR3 coding DNA: TGTGCCAGCAGCTTATCCGTGAACACTGAAGCTTTCTTT.

This clone has just a few counts. CDR3: CASRQGRVTEAFF. The DNA for the CDR3 is TGTGCCAGCCGCCAGGGGCGCGTCACTGAAGCTTTCTTT. V gene TRBV6-1 combines with J gene TRBJ1-1; tentatively, D is TRBD1 (6 bases). Trimming cost V 8 bases and J 4 bases, with 14 bases left between them. The CDR3 extends over 13 amino acids. Looked up from germline, CDR1 is MNHNS and CDR2 is SASEGT.

J is TRBJ1-1 and V is TRBV4-1; no reliable D call. V was pared by 1 base and J by 0 bases, with 9 bases between. Germline CDR1 reads MGHRA; CDR2 reads YSYEKL. This CDR3 comprises 15 residues. CDR3 sequence reads: CASSQADEVNTEAFF. In nucleotides, the CDR3 is TGCGCCAGCAGCCAAGCCGACGAGGTGAACACTGAAGCTTTCTTT.

The V gene is TRBV11-2, the J gene TRBJ2-5, with D possibly called TRBD1 or TRBD2 (5 bases each). Trimming took off 3 bases at V and 0 bases at J, with 11 bases between the two ends. The germline V gene encodes CDR1 SGHAT and CDR2 FQNNGV. CDR3 size: 15 residues. The CDR3, as DNA: TGTGCCAGCAGCTTTTACGGGACCTACCAAGAGACCCAGTACTTC. Translated, it gives CASSFYGTYQETQYF.

The gene calls are TRBV28 and TRBJ1-2; D gene unclear. V lost 7 bases and J lost 1, with 13 bases in between. This CDR3 is built from 14 residues. CDR1 and CDR2 (germline): MDHEN, SYDVKM. In DNA, the CDR3 is TGTGCCAGCACTCCGCATCCCCTTAACTATGGCTACACCTTC. It yields the protein CASTPHPLNYGYTF.

The V call is TRBV7-2, the J call TRBJ2-1; 14 nucleotides align to TRBD2. The germline V gene has CDR1 SGHTA and CDR2 FQGNSA. This CDR3 has 18 amino acids. V trimming: 5 bases; J trimming: 4 bases; junction bases outside the gene matches: 10. CDR3 nucleotides: TGTGCCAGCAGCCCTCGACTAGCGGGGGGGCCGATTTACAATGAGCAGTTCTTC. It translates to CASSPRLAGGPIYNEQFF.

V usage is TRBV7-9 and J usage is TRBJ2-1; no clear D. Trimming stripped 3 bases from V and 8 bases from J, with 14 bases between. The germline V gene has CDR1 SEHNR and CDR2 FQNEAQ (reference sequence). CDR3 length: 14 amino acids. The chain's CDR3 is CASSLAPTSDEQFF. The CDR3 DNA follows: TGTGCCAGCAGCTTGGCCCCGACTTCGGATGAGCAGTTCTTC.

The chain carries TRBV6-1 and TRBJ1-2; the D is unclear. Looked up from germline, CDR1 is MNHNS and CDR2 is SASEGT. Trimming pared 1 base from V and 10 bases from J, leaving 16 bases between. CDR3 size: 14 residues. CDR3 sequence: CASSEVSSPKNYTF. In nucleotides, the CDR3 is TGTGCCAGCAGTGAAGTCTCGTCCCCGAAGAACTACACCTTC.

This clone was observed once. The gene calls are TRBV28 and TRBJ2-6, with D tentatively TRBD2 (7 bases). The V and J ends lost 7 bases and 0 bases respectively, with 10 bases between them. The CDR3 sequence is 15 residues long. The germline gives CDR1 MDHEN, CDR2 SYDVKM. The CDR3 protein is CASTGGPSGANVLTF. The CDR3 bases are TGTGCCAGCACCGGGGGGCCCTCTGGGGCCAACGTCCTGACTTTC.

The table lists this clone with a few counts. The V and J genes are TRBV5-6 and TRBJ1-4; D is undetermined. This CDR3 comprises 16 residues. Per germline, CDR1 SGHDT and CDR2 YYEEEE. V lost 4 bases and J lost 7, with 20 bases in between. The CDR3 DNA is TGTGCCAGCAGCCATTGGGGTAGAACCAGTTCTGAAAAACTGTTTTTT. It codes for CASSHWGRTSSEKLFF.

The genes are TRBV6-1 and TRBJ2-1, with TRBD2 matching over 9 bases. This CDR3 spans 14 amino acids. Germline V gene data show CDR1 as MNHNS and CDR2 as SASEGT. After removal of 10 bases from V and 9 bases from J, the junction contained 13 bases not matched to a gene. The CDR3, as DNA: TGTGCCACAAAAATAGCGGGGGACTTGGGTGAGCAGTTCTTC. This translates into CATKIAGDLGEQFF.

The V call is TRBV2, the J call TRBJ2-1; D unresolved. Trimming removed 6 bases at V and 3 bases at J, with 9 bases between. The CDR3 totals 13 residues. Germline V CDR1 and CDR2: SNHLY, FYNNEI. The CDR3 spells CASRKDHYNEQFF. The CDR3 nucleotides are TGTGCCAGCAGAAAGGACCACTACAATGAGCAGTTCTTC.

The chain is built from TRBV5-4 and TRBJ2-1; D unresolved. Germline V gene lookup returns CDR1 SGHNT and CDR2 YYREEE (reference sequence). V gave up 1 base and J gave up 0 bases, with 8 bases separating them. CDR3 size: 15 residues. CDR3 sequence (DNA): TGTGCCAGCAGCTTGTACGCGGCCTCCTACAATGAGCAGTTCTTC. This sequence encodes CASSLYAASYNEQFF.

The rearrangement uses TRBV28 and TRBJ1-2; the D gene is possibly TRBD1 (5 bases). Trimming took off 3 bases at V and 8 bases at J, with 19 bases between the two ends. CDR3 length equals 15 residues. Per the germline V gene, CDR1 is MDHEN and CDR2 is SYDVKM. The CDR3 sequence is CASSLIGSQGDGYTF. The DNA for the CDR3 is TGTGCCAGCAGTTTGATCGGGAGTCAGGGAGACGGCTACACCTTC.

The sample holds one count of this clone. The V and J genes are TRBV11-2 and TRBJ1-1; 9 bases line up with TRBD1. The junction had 8 bases not matched to a gene; V was cut back by 5 bases and J by 7 bases. Per germline, CDR1 SGHAT and CDR2 FQNNGV. The CDR3 length is 14 residues. This CDR3 is CASSRDRGIGEAFF. DNA of the CDR3: TGTGCCAGCAGCCGAGACAGGGGGATAGGTGAAGCTTTCTTT. The variable domain in full, completed from reference TRBV11-2 and TRBJ1-1, reads EAGVAQSPRYKIIEKRQSVAFWCNPISGHATLYWYQQILGQGPKLLIQFQNNGVVDDSQLPKDRFSAERLKGVDSTLKIQPAKLEDSAVYLCASSRDRGIGEAFFGQGTRLTVV.

The chain uses TRBV7-9 and TRBJ2-7; 8 nucleotides line up with TRBD1. This CDR3 spans 17 amino acids. V lost 2 bases and J lost 0; bases outside the gene matches: 9. In germline, CDR1 is SEHNR, CDR2 FQNEAQ (reference sequence). Here the CDR3 DNA reads TGTGCCAGCAGCTTAACACACGGGACAGGTTTCTCCTACGAGCAGTACTTC. Protein: CASSLTHGTGFSYEQYF.